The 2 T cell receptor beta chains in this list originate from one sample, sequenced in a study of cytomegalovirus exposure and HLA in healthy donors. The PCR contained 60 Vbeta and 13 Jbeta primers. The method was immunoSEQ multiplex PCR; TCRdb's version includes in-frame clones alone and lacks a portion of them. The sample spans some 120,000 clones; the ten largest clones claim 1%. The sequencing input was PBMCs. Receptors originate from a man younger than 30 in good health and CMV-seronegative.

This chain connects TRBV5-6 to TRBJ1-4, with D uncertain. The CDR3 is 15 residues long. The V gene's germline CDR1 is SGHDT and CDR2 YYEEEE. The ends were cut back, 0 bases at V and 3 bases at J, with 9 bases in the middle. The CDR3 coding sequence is TGTGCCAGCAGCTTGGGGGTCAGGCCTAATGAAAAACTGTTTTTT. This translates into CASSLGVRPNEKLFF.

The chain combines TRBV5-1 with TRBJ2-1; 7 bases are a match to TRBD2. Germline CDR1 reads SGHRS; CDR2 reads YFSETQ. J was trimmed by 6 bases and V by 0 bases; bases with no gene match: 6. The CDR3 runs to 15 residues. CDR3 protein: CASSLELAETNEQFF. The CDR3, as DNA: TGCGCCAGCAGCTTGGAGCTAGCGGAGACCAATGAGCAGTTCTTC.